The 32 T cell receptor beta chains given below trace back to one sample, sequenced in a study of blood T cell repertoires in COVID-19. Data came from immunoSEQ multiplex PCR; TCRdb stores just in-frame clones and leaves some out. The sample yields roughly 48,000 clones, around 88% seen once. Sequencing input: peripheral blood. The receptors here all came from a human donor in a cohort sampled during active COVID-19.

The rearrangement joins TRBV12-3 or TRBV12-4 to TRBJ2-5, with D tentatively TRBD2 (5 bases). The V and J ends lost 8 bases and 7 bases respectively, with 17 bases between them. The CDR3 is 13 amino acids. CDR3 sequence reads: CASDTRAAGTQYF. The CDR3 bases are TGTGCCAGCGATACCCGGGCCGCGGGGACCCAGTACTTC.

This clone was picked up one time. This chain uses TRBV6-4 with TRBJ1-5; TRBD1 is a possible D gene (6 bases). Germline CDR1 reads MRHNA; CDR2 reads SNTAGT. The length of the CDR3 is 16 residues. V was pared by 8 bases and J by 2 bases, with 19 bases between. Written as DNA, the CDR3 is TGTGCCAGCCCGAGAAGGGGGGGTTCTGGCAATCAGCCCCAGCATTTT. Amino acid sequence: CASPRRGGSGNQPQHF.

This clone was found once. The J gene is TRBJ1-2, the V gene TRBV6-5; a weak D match, TRBD1 (6 bases). The CDR3 is 15 residues long. V lost 6 bases and J 6 bases, leaving 20 bases between the germline ends. CDR1 is MNHEY and CDR2 is SVGAGI in the germline V gene. Here the CDR3 reads CASRGSGFAGDGYTF. The CDR3 DNA sequence: TGTGCCAGCAGGGGTTCTGGGTTTGCAGGGGATGGCTACACCTTC.

V gene TRBV23-1 combines with J gene TRBJ2-3, with 9 bases lining up with TRBD2. TRBV23-1 is sorted into the ORF group, with uncertain function. The length of the CDR3 is 16 residues. The V segment lost 4 bases and the J segment 6 bases; nucleotides outside the gene matches: 11. The DNA of the CDR3 is TGCGCCAGCAGTCTCCTAAAAGCGGGGGGATGGGATACGCAGTATTTT. Its protein is CASSLLKAGGWDTQYF.

V is TRBV7-9 and J is TRBJ1-1; TRBD1 agrees at 8 bases. Germline V CDR1 and CDR2: SEHNR, FQNEAQ (reference sequence). Trimming at V came to 5 bases and at J to 10 bases, leaving 9 bases not matched to a gene. There are 13 residues in the CDR3. The CDR3 DNA reads TGTGCCAGCAGCCTGCGATCACAGGGGGGAGCTTTCTTT. Translated: CASSLRSQGGAFF. The full variable domain, rest sourced from reference TRBV7-9 and TRBJ1-1, is DTGVSQNPRHKITKRGQNVTFRCDPISEHNRLYWYRQTLGQGPEFLTYFQNEAQLEKSRLLSDRFSAERPKGSFSTLEIQRTEQGDSAMYLCASSLRSQGGAFFGQGTRLTVV.

This clone has just a few counts. The chain has TRBV4-1 and TRBJ1-2; 9 nucleotides line up with TRBD1. This CDR3 has 16 residues. Germline loops: CDR1 MGHRA, CDR2 YSYEKL. With V trimmed by 0 bases and J by 5 bases, 7 bases remained unmatched. The CDR3 protein is CASSQDLMDRGYGYTF. In nucleotides, the CDR3 is TGCGCCAGCAGCCAAGATCTAATGGACAGGGGTTATGGCTACACCTTC.

The chain combines TRBV19 with TRBJ2-7, with 7 bases matching TRBD1. Germline CDR1 and CDR2: LNHDA and SQIVND (reference sequence). The CDR3 contains 13 residues. V gave up 8 bases and J gave up 0 bases; unmatched junction bases: 4. The CDR3 reads CASSGTVSYEQYF. Here the CDR3 DNA reads TGTGCCAGTTCCGGGACAGTCTCCTACGAGCAGTACTTC.

The V gene is TRBV11-2, the J gene TRBJ2-2; the match to TRBD2 covers 7 bases. Germline values: CDR1 SGHAT, CDR2 FQNNGV. The length of the CDR3 is 14 residues. V lost 3 bases to trimming and J lost 6 bases; unmatched junction nucleotides: 4. The CDR3 DNA follows: TGTGCCAGCAGCTTTGCGGGGGTGGCCGGGGAGCTGTTTTTT. Encoded protein: CASSFAGVAGELFF.

The chain carries TRBV6-1 and TRBJ1-5, with no clear D. Germline V gene data show CDR1 as MNHNS and CDR2 as SASEGT. V was pared by 3 bases and J by 3 bases, with 6 bases between. The CDR3 totals 13 residues. CDR3 region: CASSDRPNQPQHF. CDR3 coding DNA: TGTGCCAGCAGTGACAGGCCCAATCAGCCCCAGCATTTT.

The chain couples TRBV20-1 to TRBJ1-3, with a tentative D call TRBD1 (6 bases). V was trimmed by 3 bases and J by 12 bases, leaving 12 bases between them. The CDR3 has 11 residues. Looked up from germline, CDR1 is DFQATT and CDR2 is SNEGSKA (reference sequence). The CDR3 protein is CSASQGPVIYF. The CDR3 DNA follows: TGCAGTGCTAGTCAGGGGCCTGTCATATATTTT.

This clone showed up just once. This chain links TRBV19 with TRBJ1-5, with D hard to call. The CDR3 consists of 13 residues. Germline CDR1 is LNHDA and CDR2 is SQIVND (reference sequence). Trimming took off 4 bases at V and 4 bases at J, with 8 bases between the two ends. The CDR3 is CASSTASNQPQHF. DNA of the CDR3: TGTGCCAGTAGTACAGCGAGTAATCAGCCCCAGCATTTT.

The chain recombines TRBV3-1 (or the pseudogene TRBV3-2) with TRBJ2-3; D remains unclear. Germline CDR1 and CDR2: LGHDT and YNNKEL (reference sequence). This CDR3 has 11 amino acids. V lost 4 bases and J 11 bases, leaving 10 bases between the germline ends. CDR3 sequence: CASSRSEKQYF. CDR3 bases: TGTGCCAGCAGCCGGAGTGAGAAGCAGTATTTT.

Points on this clone: Other DNA sequences in the sample encode the same CDR3. V and J are TRBV5-6 and TRBJ1-4; 9 bases agree with TRBD1. Trimming cost V 2 bases and J 2 bases; bases outside gene matches: 4. This CDR3 is 16 amino acids long. Germline V gene sequence: CDR1 SGHDT, CDR2 YYEEEE. The CDR3 DNA follows: TGTGCCAGCAGCTTCCGTACAGGGGGCACTAATGAAAAACTGTTTTTT. This codes for CASSFRTGGTNEKLFF.

This sequence joins TRBV6-5 and TRBJ1-5; TRBD1 matches at 8 bases. Germline CDR1 reads MNHEY; CDR2 reads SVGAGI. J gave up 4 bases and V 6 bases, and 8 bases lay outside the gene matches. The length of the CDR3 is 15 residues. CDR3 region: CASSPDRGINQPQHF. The DNA of the CDR3 is TGTGCCAGCAGCCCAGACAGGGGAATTAATCAGCCCCAGCATTTT.

The table lists this clone with a count of one. The chain recombines TRBV6-2 or TRBV6-3 with TRBJ1-6; 9 positions match TRBD1. The germline V gene has CDR1 MNHEY and CDR2 SVGEGT. The CDR3 is 13 amino acids. V trimming: 4 bases; J trimming: 11 bases; junction bases outside the gene matches: 3. As DNA, the CDR3 is TGTGCCAGCAGTTTAGACAGGGGGACACCCCTCCACTTT. Translating gives CASSLDRGTPLHF.

Comments on this clone: The germline gene is not matched at one end of the junction; a read error may be the cause. The chain recombines TRBV7-7 with TRBJ2-7; 8 nucleotides align to TRBD1. This CDR3 is built from 14 residues. CDR1 SSHAT and CDR2 FNYEAQ come from the germline V gene (reference sequence). The CDR3 DNA sequence: TGTGCTAGCAGCCCCGGACAGGGATTAGACGAGCAGTACTTC. This codes for CASSPGQGLDEQYF.

The chain couples TRBV2 to TRBJ2-1; D perhaps matches TRBD2 (6 bases). V lost 7 bases to trimming and J lost 6 bases, with 13 bases between them. Per germline, CDR1 SNHLY and CDR2 FYNNEI. The CDR3 has 13 residues. The CDR3 DNA follows: TGTGCCAGCAACGTCGTGCGGGGCAATGAGCAGTTCTTC. Translated, it gives CASNVVRGNEQFF.

The chain links TRBV5-1 to TRBJ2-1; 8 bases are shared with TRBD2. With 4 bases clipped from V and 6 bases from J, the junction kept 12 bases outside the gene matches. The CDR3 covers 16 residues. CDR1 is SGHRS, CDR2 YFSETQ, per germline. Here the CDR3 reads CASSPTGGGGLNEQFF. The CDR3 bases are TGCGCCAGCAGCCCCACTGGTGGCGGGGGGCTCAATGAGCAGTTCTTC.

The chain uses TRBV6-5 and TRBJ1-1, with 9 bases that match TRBD1. Trimming removed 4 bases from V and 5 bases from J; junction bases left unmatched: 8. The CDR3 loop spans 15 amino acids. CDR1 and CDR2 from the germline V gene are MNHEY and SVGAGI. In nucleotides, the CDR3 is TGTGCCAGCAGTTCGTACAGGGGGCCGGGGACTGAAGCTTTCTTT. Its protein product is CASSSYRGPGTEAFF.

The DNA of the CDR3 is TGCGCCAGCAGCCATAGGGGTTCCTCTGGGGCCAACGTCCTGACTTTC. As protein: CASSHRGSSGANVLTF. The rearrangement uses TRBV4-1 and TRBJ2-6; tentative D call: TRBD1 (5 bases). The CDR3 loop spans 16 amino acids. The germline V gene has CDR1 MGHRA and CDR2 YSYEKL. The V gene lost 3 bases and the J gene lost 0 bases, with 9 bases spanning the gap.

DNA of the CDR3: TGTGCCAGCAGCTTAGGTCAGGGCCAGCCTCCCCAGTATTTT. Translating gives CASSLGQGQPPQYF. V is TRBV7-9 and J is TRBJ2-3; tentative D call: TRBD1 (5 bases). In germline, CDR1 is SEHNR, CDR2 FQNEAQ (reference sequence). The V end lost 1 base, the J end lost 12 bases, and 17 bases lay between the germline ends. This CDR3 region has 14 residues.

The rearrangement uses TRBV25-1 and TRBJ2-6; D ambiguous. The CDR3 is 16 residues long. Germline V lookup: CDR1 MGHDK, CDR2 SYGVNS. V was trimmed by 11 bases and J by 0 bases, leaving 17 bases between them. The DNA of the CDR3 is TGTGCCTCCTCCGACTCGACCCACTCTGGGGCCAACGTCCTGACTTTC. Translation gives CASSDSTHSGANVLTF.

The chain combines TRBV11-3 with TRBJ2-1; 9 nucleotides align to TRBD1. Germline trimming cut 1 base from V and 7 bases from J; bases unmatched to any gene: 5. The CDR3 has 15 residues. Looked up from germline, CDR1 is SGHNT and CDR2 is YENEEA. DNA for the CDR3: TGTGCCAGCAGCTTAGGGACAGGGGTTTTAAATGAGCAGTTCTTC. This translates into CASSLGTGVLNEQFF.

V gene TRBV19 combines with J gene TRBJ2-7, with D possibly being TRBD1 (5 bases). The CDR3 extends over 13 amino acids. Per the germline V gene, CDR1 is LNHDA and CDR2 is SQIVND (reference sequence). V was trimmed by 5 bases and J by 4 bases, leaving 12 bases between them. This chain's CDR3 is CASSGGRAYEQYF. In DNA form, the CDR3 reads TGTGCCAGTAGTGGTGGCAGGGCATACGAGCAGTACTTC.

The chain employs TRBV6-5 and TRBJ1-5, with D perhaps TRBD1 (5 bases). V was pared by 5 bases and J by 4 bases, with 9 bases between. The CDR3 covers 13 residues. The germline V gene has CDR1 MNHEY and CDR2 SVGAGI. CDR3 in amino acids: CASSKTGNQPQHF. The CDR3 DNA follows: TGTGCCAGCAGTAAAACAGGAAATCAGCCCCAGCATTTT.

The chain has TRBV30 and TRBJ2-7; 7 nucleotides match TRBD1. Germline V gene data show CDR1 as GTSNPN and CDR2 as SVGIG (reference sequence). The junction had 7 bases not matched to a gene; V was cut back by 5 bases and J by 0 bases. The CDR3 is made up of 14 amino acids. CDR3 sequence: CAWDRELGSYEQYF. CDR3 coding DNA: TGTGCCTGGGACAGGGAATTGGGCTCCTACGAGCAGTACTTC.

The rearrangement joins TRBV9 to TRBJ2-7, with 9 bases identical to TRBD1. V shed 5 bases, J shed 7 bases, and the junction held 4 bases outside the gene matches. The V gene's germline CDR1 is SGDLS and CDR2 YYNGEE. The CDR3 has 12 residues. The CDR3 region has the DNA TGTGCCAGCAGGGGGACAGGGACGGAGCAGTACTTC. It codes for CASRGTGTEQYF.

This clone was detected a few times. V usage is TRBV5-5 and J usage is TRBJ2-1; D unresolved. Germline V gene data show CDR1 as SGHKS and CDR2 as YYEKEE (reference sequence). Trimming took 0 bases from V and 7 from J, leaving 8 bases between them. The CDR3 extends over 13 amino acids. The CDR3 spells CASSLGIANEQFF. The CDR3 nucleotides read TGTGCCAGCAGCTTGGGGATAGCAAATGAGCAGTTCTTC.

This rearrangement joins TRBV27 to TRBJ1-2; possibly TRBD1 for D (5 bases). The CDR3 loop spans 16 amino acids. Per germline, CDR1 MNHEY and CDR2 SMNVEV (reference sequence). Trimming cost V 0 bases and J 5 bases, with 16 bases left between them. CDR3 coding DNA: TGTGCCAGCAGTTTATCAAGCCCCCCAGGGTTGTATGGCTACACCTTC. Its translation: CASSLSSPPGLYGYTF.

The chain employs TRBV5-1 and TRBJ2-3, with 7 bases aligning to TRBD1. The junction had 8 bases not matched to a gene; V was cut back by 4 bases and J by 0 bases. Germline V gene lookup returns CDR1 SGHRS and CDR2 YFSETQ. The CDR3 spans 16 residues. CDR3 coding DNA: TGCGCCAGCAGCCCGACAGGGCATACTAGCACAGATACGCAGTATTTT. Its protein product is CASSPTGHTSTDTQYF.

The V and J genes are TRBV6-5 and TRBJ2-2, with D perhaps matching TRBD1 (5 bases). The length of the CDR3 is 12 residues. The germline V gene encodes CDR1 MNHEY and CDR2 SVGAGI. With 4 bases removed from V and 8 bases from J, the gap between germline ends came to 8 bases. The CDR3: CASSFRVGELFF. CDR3 nucleotides: TGTGCCAGCAGTTTCAGGGTGGGGGAGCTGTTTTTT.

In DNA, the CDR3 is TGTGCCGTAGCGGGGACTAGCGGGGGCTACGAGCAGTACTTC. It translates to CAVAGTSGGYEQYF. This rearrangement joins TRBV10-3 to TRBJ2-7; 14 positions agree with TRBD2. Germline CDR1 ENHRY, CDR2 SYGVKD. After removal of 11 bases from V and 3 bases from J, the junction contained 6 bases not matched to a gene. There are 14 residues in the CDR3.